This is a list of T cell receptor beta chains from one sample in a study of T cells in Graves' hyperthyroidism and ophthalmopathy. TCRdb independently ran MiXCR on the multiplex PCR reads; one entry per CDR3 protein. Of 350,000 or so distinct CDR3 sequences listed, roughly 17% are singletons. Sequencing was carried out using blood. All receptors come from a woman in her twenties or thirties with Graves' hyperthyroidism that later progressed to Graves' ophthalmopathy. CDR3s include the opening cysteine and the closing phenylalanine or tryptophan. A D gene is named only where the DNA matches it firmly. A clone size is listed for some rows: how often the clone was seen (once, few, many), or a class if it is expanded.

D gene,clone size,J gene,V gene,CDR3 DNA,CDR3 protein
TRBD2,many,TRBJ2-5,TRBV2,TGTGCCAGACAGGGAACTAGCGGGAGGGCAAGACAGTACTTC,CARQGTSGRARQYF
NA,few,TRBJ2-3,TRBV4-1,TGCGCCAGCAGCCAAGATCGCGGGGATACGCAGTATTTT,CASSQDRGDTQYF
TRBD1,many,TRBJ2-4,TRBV15,TGTGCCACCAGTCAGGGGGCGCTTAGTTCAGCCAAAAACATTCAGTACTTC,CATSQGALSSAKNIQYF
NA,NA,TRBJ2-2,TRBV20-1,TGCAGTGCTAGAGGGAACACCGGGGAGCTGTTTTTT,CSARGNTGELFF
TRBD2,NA,TRBJ2-7,TRBV4-2,TGTGCCAGCAGCCAAGATCCTAGCGGGAGGACCTACGAGCAGTACTTC,CASSQDPSGRTYEQYF
TRBD1,few,TRBJ1-5,TRBV6-1,TGTGCCAGCAGTGAAGTGACAGGGCTTTTTAATCAGCCCCAGCATTTT,CASSEVTGLFNQPQHF
NA,NA,TRBJ1-1,TRBV29-1,TGCAGCGTTTGGAGATCCACCATGAACACTGAAGCTTTCTTT,CSVWRSTMNTEAFF
NA,many,TRBJ1-1,TRBV11-2,TGTGCCAGCAGCGAAGGACAGCACACTGAAGCTTTCTTT,CASSEGQHTEAFF
NA,few,TRBJ1-2,TRBV28,TGTGCCAGCAGTTTATTATCTTCGGGTAAGCGGAACTATGGCTACACCTTC,CASSLLSSGKRNYGYTF
NA,many,TRBJ2-5,TRBV12-3/TRBV12-4,TGTGCCAGCAGTTCGGAGTACCAAGAGACCCAGTACTTC,CASSSEYQETQYF
TRBD1,many,TRBJ1-2,TRBV28,TGTGCCTTACAACAGGGGACCTATGGCTACACCTTC,CALQQGTYGYTF
TRBD2,few,TRBJ2-1,TRBV28,TGTGCCAGCAGCTTGACTAGCGGGTCTCAGCAGTTCTTC,CASSLTSGSQQFF
NA,NA,TRBJ2-5,TRBV12-3/TRBV12-4,TGTGCCAGCAGTTTCAGCGGCACTTCACAAGAGACCCAGTACTTC,CASSFSGTSQETQYF
NA,few,TRBJ1-2,TRBV30,TGTGCCTGGACTCTGGAGGAGGACTATGGCTACACCTTC,CAWTLEEDYGYTF
TRBD2,many,TRBJ2-2,TRBV27,TGTGCCAGCAGTCTCTTGATCACTAGCGGCCGCACCGGGGAGCTGTTTTTT,CASSLLITSGRTGELFF
NA,many,TRBJ2-2,TRBV28,TGTGCCAGCAGTTTTAGGCAGGGTGGGACGGGGGAGCTGTTTTTT,CASSFRQGGTGELFF
NA,few,TRBJ2-7,TRBV30,TGTGCCTGGAGTAAGGGGGGGCTCTACGAGCAGTACTTC,CAWSKGGLYEQYF
NA,many,TRBJ2-1,TRBV11-1,TGTGCCAGCAGCCTCGGGGCCCCGAACAATGAGCAGTTCTTC,CASSLGAPNNEQFF
TRBD2,NA,TRBJ2-7,TRBV11-2,TGTGCCAGCAGCCTGGGACTAGCGGAGCAGTACTTC,CASSLGLAEQYF
TRBD1,many,TRBJ1-2,TRBV2,TGTGCCAGCACCTATACTACAGGGGGCAAGGGCTACACCTTC,CASTYTTGGKGYTF
NA,NA,TRBJ1-1,TRBV19,TGTGCCAGTAGTCCAGAGATTGGGACTGAAGCTTTCTTT,CASSPEIGTEAFF
NA,few,TRBJ2-1,TRBV20-1,TGCAGTGCTAGAGCACCCGTGACGAGCTCCTACAATGAGCAGTTCTTC,CSARAPVTSSYNEQFF
TRBD1,NA,TRBJ1-3,TRBV11-2,TGTGCCAGCAGCTCAGGGACAGGAATCTCTGGAAACACCATATATTTT,CASSSGTGISGNTIYF
NA,NA,TRBJ2-7,TRBV2,TGTGCCAGCAGTGAAGCGGCCTACGAGCAGTACTTC,CASSEAAYEQYF
TRBD1,many,TRBJ1-5,TRBV30,TGTGCCTGGAGTGTAGGGCAGGGGGCTGCTAGAGGTTATCAGCCCCAGCATTTT,CAWSVGQGAARGYQPQHF
NA,few,TRBJ1-6,TRBV18,TGTGCCAGCTCACTACAGGGTCCGGCTTCACCCCTCCACTTT,CASSLQGPASPLHF